Shown below are 10 T cell receptor beta chains from a single sample sequenced in a study of T cells after yellow fever vaccination. TCRdb reprocessed the 5' RACE reads via MiXCR and lists one record per CDR3 protein. The top ten hold over 40% of the sample, which has approximately 90,000 distinct CDR3 sequences, 5.8% seen once. The material was CD8+ T cells sorted from PBMCs, obtained 10 days after the yellow fever booster vaccination. These receptors came from a man in his late teens or twenties who received the YFV17D yellow fever vaccine.

This clonotype was detected only a few times. This chain connects TRBV12-3 or TRBV12-4 to TRBJ1-6; tentative D call: TRBD1 (5 bases). The V end was cut by 6 bases, the J end by 7 bases, with 10 bases between. The CDR3 extends over 13 amino acids. The CDR3 DNA sequence: TGTGCCAGCAGCGGGGACGTCAATTCACCCCTCCACTTT. It codes for CASSGDVNSPLHF.

This clonotype was observed a handful of times. The chain recombines TRBV19 with TRBJ1-2; no clear D gene. The V gene's germline CDR1 is LNHDA and CDR2 SQIVND (reference sequence). The CDR3 extends over 15 amino acids. Trimming stripped 5 bases from V and 0 bases from J, with 13 bases between. CDR3 loop: CASSLGGSANYGYTF. CDR3 nucleotide sequence: TGTGCCAGTAGTCTCGGAGGGAGCGCTAACTATGGCTACACCTTC.

The sample holds many counts of this clonotype. V gene TRBV10-3 combines with J gene TRBJ2-3; 10 bases match TRBD2. Germline V gene sequence: CDR1 ENHRY, CDR2 SYGVKD. V was clipped by 8 bases and J by 0 bases; unmatched bases: 5. The CDR3 loop spans 15 amino acids. The CDR3 spells CAISGTSASTDTQYF. As DNA, the CDR3 is TGTGCCATCTCAGGGACTAGCGCCAGCACAGATACGCAGTATTTT.

The table lists this clonotype with many counts. The chain is built from TRBV7-9 and TRBJ2-5, with 8 bases matching TRBD1. Germline V CDR1 and CDR2: SEHNR, FQNEAQ (reference sequence). The V and J ends lost 5 bases and 5 bases, in that order; junction bases with no gene match: 13. This CDR3 comprises 16 residues. CDR3 sequence reads: CASSPRQGLGEETQYF. CDR3 nucleotides: TGTGCCAGCAGCCCCAGACAGGGGCTTGGGGAGGAGACCCAGTACTTC.

V usage is TRBV7-9 and J usage is TRBJ1-2; no reliable D call. This CDR3 has 11 residues. Trimming took off 4 bases at V and 6 bases at J, with 6 bases between the two ends. CDR1 and CDR2 (germline): SEHNR, FQNEAQ (reference sequence). CDR3 residues: CASSSGDGYTF. In DNA, the CDR3 is TGTGCCAGCAGCTCTGGGGATGGCTACACCTTC.

The rearrangement links TRBV6-5 to TRBJ2-1, with 11 bases aligning to TRBD2. Trimming cost V 0 bases and J 0 bases; bases outside gene matches: 7. There are 19 residues in the CDR3. Germline assignment: CDR1 MNHEY and CDR2 SVGAGI. The CDR3: CASSYSLAGGSSSYNEQFF. The CDR3, as DNA: TGTGCCAGCAGTTACTCCCTAGCGGGGGGTTCGAGCTCCTACAATGAGCAGTTCTTC.

This clonotype was detected only a few times. V usage is TRBV12-3 or TRBV12-4 and J usage is TRBJ2-3; D uncertain. The CDR3 length is 11 residues. V was shortened by 8 bases and J by 3 bases, with 6 bases between the two germline ends. CDR3 loop: CASALTDTQYF. In DNA, the CDR3 is TGTGCCAGCGCATTAACAGATACGCAGTATTTT.

As to this clonotype: This may stem from a read error, because a much larger clone lies one nucleotide away. The chain recombines TRBV5-6 with TRBJ1-1, with unresolved D. The CDR3 is 13 residues long. The germline V gene has CDR1 SGHDT and CDR2 YYEEEE. The CDR3, as DNA: TGTGCCAGCAGCCCGGGAGTGAACACTGGAGCTTTCTTT. Protein product: CASSPGVNTGAFF.

This clonotype was seen at least ten times. The chain carries TRBV5-1 and TRBJ2-1; the D is unclear. CDR3 length equals 15 residues. Trimming left V 4 bases short and J 4 bases short, with 15 bases between. CDR1 and CDR2 (germline): SGHRS, YFSETQ. Written as DNA, the CDR3 is TGCGCCAGCAGCCCCCTCCGGTTAGGGTACAATGAGCAGTTCTTC. Translated, it gives CASSPLRLGYNEQFF.

Within the sample, this clonotype is medium-sized (0.01 to 0.1%). The chain employs TRBV6-4 and TRBJ2-2, with no clear D. Germline lookup yields CDR1 MRHNA and CDR2 SNTAGT. V was trimmed by 3 bases and J by 0 bases, leaving 2 bases between them. There are 13 residues in the CDR3. The CDR3 sequence: CASSEANTGELFF. CDR3 DNA: TGTGCCAGCAGTGAGGCGAACACCGGGGAGCTGTTTTTT.